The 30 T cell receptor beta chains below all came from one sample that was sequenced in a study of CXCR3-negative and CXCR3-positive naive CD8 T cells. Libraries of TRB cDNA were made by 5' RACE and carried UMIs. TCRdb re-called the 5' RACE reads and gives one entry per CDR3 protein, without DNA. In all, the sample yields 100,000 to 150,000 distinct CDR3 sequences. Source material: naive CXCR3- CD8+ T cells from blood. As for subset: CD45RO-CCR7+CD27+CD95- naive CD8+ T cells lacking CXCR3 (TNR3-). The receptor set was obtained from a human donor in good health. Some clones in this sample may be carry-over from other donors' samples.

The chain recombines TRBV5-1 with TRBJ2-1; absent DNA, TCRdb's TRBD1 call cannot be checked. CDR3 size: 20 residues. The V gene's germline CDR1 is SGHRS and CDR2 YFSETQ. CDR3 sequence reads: CASSSYPRGPTPSSYNEQFF.

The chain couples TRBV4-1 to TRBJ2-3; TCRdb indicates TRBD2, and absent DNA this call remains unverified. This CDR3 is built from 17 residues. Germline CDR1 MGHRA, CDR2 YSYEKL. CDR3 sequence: CASSQDPLAGEVDTQYF.

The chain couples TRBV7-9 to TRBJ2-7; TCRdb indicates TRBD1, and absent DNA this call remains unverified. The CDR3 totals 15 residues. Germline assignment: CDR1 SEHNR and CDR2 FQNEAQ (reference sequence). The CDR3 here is CASSLDRVGTYEQYF.

The CDR3 sequence: CASSHKVDTEAFF. The rearrangement uses TRBV23-1 and TRBJ1-1. TRBV23-1 is an ORF for which the function is uncertain. The length of the CDR3 is 13 residues.

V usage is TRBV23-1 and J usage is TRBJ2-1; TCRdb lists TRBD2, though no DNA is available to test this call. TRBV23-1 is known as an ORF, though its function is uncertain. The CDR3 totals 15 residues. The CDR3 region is CASSQASGRYNEQFF.

The CDR3 sequence is CASSWSKGLAPDGTDTQYF. The J gene is TRBJ2-3, the V gene TRBV28; the TRBD2 assignment by TCRdb is unverifiable without DNA. CDR1 and CDR2 (germline): MDHEN, SYDVKM. The CDR3 loop spans 19 amino acids.

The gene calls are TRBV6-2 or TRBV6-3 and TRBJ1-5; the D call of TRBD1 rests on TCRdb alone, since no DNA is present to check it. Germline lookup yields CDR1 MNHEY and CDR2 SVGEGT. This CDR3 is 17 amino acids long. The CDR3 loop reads CASSPRDTLEGNQPQHF.

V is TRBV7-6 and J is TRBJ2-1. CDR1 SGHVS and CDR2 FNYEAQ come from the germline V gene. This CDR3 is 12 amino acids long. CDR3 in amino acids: CASSHLTNEQFF.

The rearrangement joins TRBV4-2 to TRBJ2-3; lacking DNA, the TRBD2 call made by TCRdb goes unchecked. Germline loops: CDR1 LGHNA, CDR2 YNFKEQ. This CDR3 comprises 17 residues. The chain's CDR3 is CASSQVWSGGAGDTQYF.

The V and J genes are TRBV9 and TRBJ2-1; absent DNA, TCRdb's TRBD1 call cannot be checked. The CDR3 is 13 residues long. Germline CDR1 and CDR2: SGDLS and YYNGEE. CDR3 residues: CASSVTDYNEQFF.

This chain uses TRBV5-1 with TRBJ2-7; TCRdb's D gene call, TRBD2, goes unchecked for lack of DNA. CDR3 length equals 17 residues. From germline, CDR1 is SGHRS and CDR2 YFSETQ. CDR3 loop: CASSQEMGLAGTYEQYF.

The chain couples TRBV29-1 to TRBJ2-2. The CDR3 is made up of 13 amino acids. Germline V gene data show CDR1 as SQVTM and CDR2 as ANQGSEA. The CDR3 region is CSVEEQDTGELFF.

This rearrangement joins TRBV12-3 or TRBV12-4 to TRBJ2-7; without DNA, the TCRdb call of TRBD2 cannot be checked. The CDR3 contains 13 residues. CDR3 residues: CASIGLDSYEQYF.

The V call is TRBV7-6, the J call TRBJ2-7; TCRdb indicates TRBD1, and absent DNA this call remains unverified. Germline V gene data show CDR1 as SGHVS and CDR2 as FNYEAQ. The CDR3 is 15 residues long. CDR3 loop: CASSSGGGTHYEQYF.

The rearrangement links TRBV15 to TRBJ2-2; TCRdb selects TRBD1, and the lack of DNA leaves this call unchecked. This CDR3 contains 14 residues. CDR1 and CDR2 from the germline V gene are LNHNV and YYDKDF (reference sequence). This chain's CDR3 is CATSVGDDTGELFF.

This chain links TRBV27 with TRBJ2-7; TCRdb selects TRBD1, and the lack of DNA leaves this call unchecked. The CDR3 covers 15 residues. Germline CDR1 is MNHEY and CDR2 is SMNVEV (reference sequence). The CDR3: CASSPLLDRGHEQYF.

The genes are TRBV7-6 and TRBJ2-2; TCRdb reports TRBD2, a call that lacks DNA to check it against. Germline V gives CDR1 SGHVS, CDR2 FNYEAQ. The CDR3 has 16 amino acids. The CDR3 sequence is CASSYLAGENTGELFF.

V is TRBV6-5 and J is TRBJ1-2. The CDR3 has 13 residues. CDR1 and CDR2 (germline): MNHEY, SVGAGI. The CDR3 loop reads CASSYNSLYGYTF.

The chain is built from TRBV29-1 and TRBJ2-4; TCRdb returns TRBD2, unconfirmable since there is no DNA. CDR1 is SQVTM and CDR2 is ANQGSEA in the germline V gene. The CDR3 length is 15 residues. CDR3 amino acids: CSVRGLPLQKNIQYF.

The CDR3 reads CASRPEGLEQFF. The chain carries TRBV5-4 and TRBJ2-1; TCRdb calls TRBD1, which cannot be checked without DNA. The CDR3 spans 12 residues. Per the germline V gene, CDR1 is SGHNT and CDR2 is YYREEE (reference sequence).

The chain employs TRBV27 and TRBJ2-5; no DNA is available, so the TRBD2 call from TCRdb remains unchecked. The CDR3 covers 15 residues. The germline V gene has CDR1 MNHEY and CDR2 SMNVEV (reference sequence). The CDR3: CASSLSAGPQETQYF.

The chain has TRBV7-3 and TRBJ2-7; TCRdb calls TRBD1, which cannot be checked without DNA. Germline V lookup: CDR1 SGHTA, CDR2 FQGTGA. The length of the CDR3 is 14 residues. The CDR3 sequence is CASSFYGPGYEQYF. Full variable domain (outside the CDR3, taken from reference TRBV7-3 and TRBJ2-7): GAGVSQTPSNKVTEKGKYVELRCDPISGHTALYWYRQSLGQGPEFLIYFQGTGAADDSGLPNDRFFAVRPEGSVSTLKIQRTERGDSAVYLCASSFYGPGYEQYFGPGTRLTVT.

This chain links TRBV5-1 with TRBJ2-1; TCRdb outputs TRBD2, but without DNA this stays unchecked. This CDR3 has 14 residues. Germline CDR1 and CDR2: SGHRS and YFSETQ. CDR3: CASSFGTSYNEQFF.

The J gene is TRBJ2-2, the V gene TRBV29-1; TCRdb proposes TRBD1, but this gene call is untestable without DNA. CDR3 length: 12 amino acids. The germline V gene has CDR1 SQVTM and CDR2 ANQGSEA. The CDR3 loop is CSVARGTGELFF.

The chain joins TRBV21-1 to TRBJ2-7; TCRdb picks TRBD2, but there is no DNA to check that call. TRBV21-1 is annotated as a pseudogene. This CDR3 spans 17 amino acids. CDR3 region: CASNAKAVAGDSYEQYF.

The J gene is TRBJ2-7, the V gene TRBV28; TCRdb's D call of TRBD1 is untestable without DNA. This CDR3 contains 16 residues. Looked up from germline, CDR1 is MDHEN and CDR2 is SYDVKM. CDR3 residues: CASSFFGTGDSAEQYF.

CDR3 sequence: CSARGLAGPYSYEQYF. The chain employs TRBV20-1 and TRBJ2-7; TCRdb proposes TRBD2, but this gene call is untestable without DNA. Germline-derived CDR1 and CDR2 are DFQATT and SNEGSKA (reference sequence). The CDR3 loop spans 16 amino acids.

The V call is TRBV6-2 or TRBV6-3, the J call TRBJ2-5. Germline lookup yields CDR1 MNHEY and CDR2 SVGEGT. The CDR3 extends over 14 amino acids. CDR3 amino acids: CASSSDDGKETQYF.

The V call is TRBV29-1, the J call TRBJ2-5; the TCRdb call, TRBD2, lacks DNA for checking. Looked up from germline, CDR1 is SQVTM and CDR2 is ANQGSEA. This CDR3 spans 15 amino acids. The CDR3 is CSVDGLAGTQETQYF.

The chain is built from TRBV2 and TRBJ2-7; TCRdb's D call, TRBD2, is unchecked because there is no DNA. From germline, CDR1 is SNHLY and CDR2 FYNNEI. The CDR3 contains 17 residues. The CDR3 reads CASSENGGTEQTYEQYF.